This entry lists 25 T cell receptor beta chains sequenced from one sample in a study of cytomegalovirus exposure and HLA in healthy donors. PCR used 60 Vbeta primers and 13 Jbeta primers. The data were produced by immunoSEQ multiplex PCR, yet TCRdb's version contains in-frame clones alone and is incomplete. Among fewer than 85,000 clones listed, roughly 84% were seen once. Sequencing input: PBMCs. These TCRs come from a man aged 65 to 79 in good health and CMV-seropositive.

The chain employs TRBV6-1 and TRBJ1-4; 7 bases line up with TRBD1. Losses at the gene ends were 2 bases for V and 3 bases for J; bases not matched to a gene: 3. The length of the CDR3 is 15 residues. CDR1 MNHNS and CDR2 SASEGT come from the germline V gene. The CDR3 sequence is CASSEQGVANEKLFF. DNA of the CDR3: TGTGCCAGCAGTGAACAGGGGGTAGCTAATGAAAAACTGTTTTTT.

The chain has TRBV19 and TRBJ2-5; 13 positions match TRBD2. V dropped 7 bases and J dropped 1; count of bases not matched to a gene: 6. The CDR3 is made up of 16 amino acids. Germline loops: CDR1 LNHDA, CDR2 SQIVND (reference sequence). The chain's CDR3 is CASTRTSGGIQETQYF. CDR3 in DNA: TGTGCCAGTACCCGGACTAGCGGGGGAATCCAAGAGACCCAGTACTTC.

The chain uses TRBV11-2 and TRBJ2-5; 7 bases are shared with TRBD2. CDR3 size: 16 residues. Germline CDR1 is SGHAT and CDR2 is FQNNGV. V lost 0 bases and J lost 5; bases outside the gene matches: 9. In DNA, the CDR3 is TGTGCCAGCAGCTTAGATGGCGGGGGACTCTCCGAGACCCAGTACTTC. Amino acid sequence: CASSLDGGGLSETQYF.

J is TRBJ1-2 and V is TRBV7-9, with D maybe TRBD1 (6 bases). The CDR3 sequence is 14 residues long. Per germline, CDR1 SEHNR and CDR2 FQNEAQ (reference sequence). V lost 2 bases to trimming and J lost 4 bases, with 11 bases between them. CDR3 coding DNA: TGTGCCAGCAGCTTATATCAGGGGAGCTATGGCTACACCTTC. It translates to CASSLYQGSYGYTF.

The CDR3 loop reads CASSVRDRSTDTQYF. The CDR3 nucleotides are TGTGCCAGCAGCGTGAGGGACAGGAGCACAGATACGCAGTATTTT. V usage is TRBV9 and J usage is TRBJ2-3; 8 bases fit TRBD1. The CDR3 is made up of 15 amino acids. The germline CDR1 and CDR2 sequences are SGDLS and YYNGEE. Trimming removed 2 bases from V and 0 bases from J; junction bases left unmatched: 2.

This chain uses TRBV28 with TRBJ2-1; 10 bases line up with TRBD2. Germline V gene lookup returns CDR1 MDHEN and CDR2 SYDVKM. The CDR3 runs to 15 residues. V lost 6 bases, J lost 5 bases, and 7 bases stayed unmatched. CDR3 region: CASSLAGEGNNEQFF. The CDR3 DNA reads TGTGCCAGCAGCCTAGCGGGGGAGGGGAACAATGAGCAGTTCTTC. The whole variable domain, remainder taken from reference TRBV28 and TRBJ2-1, is DVKVTQSSRYLVKRTGEKVFLECVQDMDHENMFWYRQDPGLGLRLIYFSYDVKMKEKGDIPEGYSVSREKKERFSLILESASTNQTSMYLCASSLAGEGNNEQFFGPGTRLTVL.

The chain couples TRBV28 to TRBJ2-3; 7 positions match TRBD2. This CDR3 is built from 12 residues. Unmatched junction bases numbered 1, after V lost 6 bases and J lost 4 bases. CDR1 is MDHEN and CDR2 is SYDVKM in the germline V gene. CDR3 amino acids: CASSGLADTQYF. CDR3 DNA sequence: TGTGCCAGCAGCGGACTAGCAGATACGCAGTATTTT.

This chain connects TRBV2 to TRBJ2-3; D is unresolved. Trimming left V 6 bases short and J 8 bases short, with 15 bases between. The germline V gene encodes CDR1 SNHLY and CDR2 FYNNEI. The CDR3 runs 13 residues. The CDR3 coding sequence is TGTGCCAGCAGAGCCGACAAGGTCGCTACGCAGTATTTT. Translation: CASRADKVATQYF.

The gene calls are TRBV10-3 and TRBJ2-2, with TRBD2 matching over 10 bases. The V and J ends lost 8 bases and 5 bases, in that order; junction bases with no gene match: 17. This CDR3 comprises 18 residues. Germline lookup yields CDR1 ENHRY and CDR2 SYGVKD. The CDR3 region is CAILSERGGIIGTGELFF. CDR3 sequence (DNA): TGTGCCATCCTAAGCGAGCGGGGGGGCATCATTGGGACCGGGGAGCTGTTTTTT.

The CDR3 spells CASSYSRQTRDSPLHF. The CDR3 DNA is TGTGCCAGCAGTTACTCGCGACAGACTAGGGATTCACCCCTCCACTTT. This rearrangement joins TRBV6-5 to TRBJ1-6; maybe TRBD1 (5 bases). The CDR3 loop spans 16 amino acids. The germline CDR1 and CDR2 sequences are MNHEY and SVGAGI. The germline V and J ends were trimmed by 0 bases and 8 bases, with 14 bases remaining between them.

The gene calls are TRBV25-1 and TRBJ1-3; D is unresolved. The germline V gene encodes CDR1 MGHDK and CDR2 SYGVNS. V was cut by 7 bases and J by 3 bases, with 10 bases left in between. The CDR3 sequence is 13 residues long. Written as DNA, the CDR3 is TGTGCCAGCATAGGAGGGAATGGAAACACCATATATTTT. It specifies CASIGGNGNTIYF.

This clone occurred a few times. The genes are TRBV10-3 and TRBJ1-3; 7 bases agree with TRBD1. CDR1 ENHRY and CDR2 SYGVKD come from the germline V gene. V was pared by 8 bases and J by 0 bases, with 4 bases of the junction left unmatched. The CDR3 contains 14 residues. CDR3 in amino acids: CAIHAGGSGNTIYF. The CDR3 coding sequence is TGTGCCATCCACGCAGGGGGCTCTGGAAACACCATATATTTT.

The J gene is TRBJ2-1, the V gene TRBV9; D perhaps matches TRBD2 (6 bases). The germline V gene has CDR1 SGDLS and CDR2 YYNGEE. This CDR3 comprises 15 residues. Trimming took 5 bases from V and 8 from J, leaving 20 bases between them. The CDR3 here is CASRPGAGRMDEQFF. Written as DNA, the CDR3 is TGTGCCAGCAGACCTGGGGCGGGAAGAATGGATGAGCAGTTCTTC.

V and J are TRBV5-4 and TRBJ2-1; D is perhaps TRBD1 (6 bases). Germline loops: CDR1 SGHNT, CDR2 YYREEE (reference sequence). V was shortened by 0 bases and J by 7 bases, with 11 bases between the two germline ends. The length of the CDR3 is 14 residues. This chain's CDR3 is CASSLDVGGNEQFF. In DNA, the CDR3 is TGTGCCAGCAGCTTGGATGTAGGGGGAAATGAGCAGTTCTTC.

The CDR3 sequence is CASSIDGTGIWEKLFF. The CDR3 region has the DNA TGTGCCAGTAGTATAGACGGGACAGGGATATGGGAAAAACTGTTTTTT. This chain uses TRBV19 with TRBJ1-4; 9 nucleotides agree with TRBD1. The CDR3 covers 16 residues. V lost 0 bases to trimming and J lost 8 bases; unmatched junction nucleotides: 7. Germline CDR1 LNHDA, CDR2 SQIVND (reference sequence). Complete variable domain (other parts from reference TRBV19 and TRBJ1-4): DGGITQSPKYLFRKEGQNVTLSCEQNLNHDAMYWYRQDPGQGLRLIYYSQIVNDFQKGDIAEGYSVSREKKESFPLTVTSAQKNPTAFYLCASSIDGTGIWEKLFFGSGTQLSVL.

This clone appeared a few times. The gene calls are TRBV7-9 and TRBJ2-7; D gene unclear. V was shortened by 0 bases and J by 1 base, with 4 bases between the two germline ends. This CDR3 region has 13 residues. Germline CDR1 and CDR2: SEHNR and FQNEAQ (reference sequence). In DNA form, the CDR3 reads TGTGCCAGCAGCTTAGCGCGTTCCTACGAGCAGTACTTC. This gives the protein CASSLARSYEQYF.

The rearrangement uses TRBV7-2 and TRBJ2-2; D gene unclear. Between the trimmed V and J ends, which lost 1 base and 6 bases, there was a span of 3 bases. There are 12 residues in the CDR3. Germline V lookup: CDR1 SGHTA, CDR2 FQGNSA. CDR3 nucleotide sequence: TGTGCCAGCAGCTTAGGGCCCGGGGAGCTGTTTTTT. This codes for CASSLGPGELFF. The entire variable domain, with the rest obtained from reference TRBV7-2 and TRBJ2-2, is as follows: GAGVSQSPSNKVTEKGKDVELRCDPISGHTALYWYRQSLGQGLEFLIYFQGNSAPDKSGLPSDRFSAERTGGSVSTLTIQRTQQEDSAVYLCASSLGPGELFFGEGSRLTVL.

The rearrangement joins TRBV14 to TRBJ2-5; D remains unclear. The CDR3 has 12 residues. V was trimmed by 6 bases and J by 5 bases, leaving 10 bases between them. CDR1 and CDR2 (germline): SGHDN, FVKESK. DNA for the CDR3: TGTGCCAGCAGTCGATTCGAGGAGACCCAGTACTTC. As protein: CASSRFEETQYF.

This clone was detected a few times. The V call is TRBV5-4, the J call TRBJ2-7; TRBD2 might be the D (5 bases). Germline V gene lookup returns CDR1 SGHNT and CDR2 YYREEE (reference sequence). V shed 0 bases and J shed 9 bases, with 19 bases lying between them. CDR3 length equals 15 residues. CDR3 nucleotide sequence: TGTGCCAGCAGCTTGGATCCGGGTTGGTCGAGCGGGCAGTACTTC. Protein sequence: CASSLDPGWSSGQYF.

This chain connects TRBV4-1 to TRBJ2-3; the D gene is possibly TRBD2 (5 bases). Trimming pared 4 bases from V and 2 bases from J, leaving 16 bases between. Germline assignment: CDR1 MGHRA and CDR2 YSYEKL. The CDR3 is 16 residues long. CDR3 nucleotides: TGCGCCAGCAGCCCTGGGCCAGCGGCGATCACAGATACGCAGTATTTT. It specifies CASSPGPAAITDTQYF.

This chain joins TRBV13 and TRBJ1-3, with D tentatively TRBD1 (6 bases). CDR1 is PRHDT and CDR2 is FYEKMQ in the germline V gene (reference sequence). This CDR3 is built from 15 residues. V dropped 4 bases and J dropped 3 bases, with 13 bases sitting between them. The CDR3 is CASSSGTNSGNTIYF. CDR3 sequence (DNA): TGTGCCAGCAGCTCCGGGACAAATAGTGGAAACACCATATATTTT. The full variable domain, with the rest looked up from reference TRBV13 and TRBJ1-3, is AAGVIQSPRHLIKEKRETATLKCYPIPRHDTVYWYQQGPGQDPQFLISFYEKMQSDKGSIPDRFSAQQFSDYHSELNMSSLELGDSALYFCASSSGTNSGNTIYFGEGSWLTVV.

This clone showed up just a few times. This chain joins TRBV4-2 and TRBJ2-3, with 9 bases that match TRBD2. After removal of 3 bases from V and 1 base from J, the junction contained 5 bases not matched to a gene. Germline V gene lookup returns CDR1 LGHNA and CDR2 YNFKEQ. The CDR3 extends over 16 amino acids. The CDR3 spells CASSQQSGGRTDTQYF. In DNA, the CDR3 is TGTGCCAGCAGCCAGCAGAGCGGGGGGCGCACAGATACGCAGTATTTT.

The chain carries TRBV5-1 and TRBJ2-5; 7 bases line up with TRBD2. The J segment lost 5 bases and the V segment lost 1 base, leaving 8 bases of the junction unmatched. The CDR3 contains 15 residues. The germline V gene encodes CDR1 SGHRS and CDR2 YFSETQ. The CDR3 nucleotides read TGCGCCAGCAGCTTGATGACTAGCTTCCGGGAGACCCAGTACTTC. Residues: CASSLMTSFRETQYF.

The chain links TRBV28 to TRBJ2-7; 7 bases fit TRBD1. V dropped 5 bases and J dropped 3; count of bases not matched to a gene: 10. The germline V gene encodes CDR1 MDHEN and CDR2 SYDVKM. This CDR3 is 15 amino acids long. The CDR3 sequence is CASSPAGTAYYEQYF. The CDR3 DNA reads TGTGCCAGCAGTCCGGCCGGGACAGCCTACTACGAGCAGTACTTC.

The genes are TRBV5-1 and TRBJ1-1; D not certain. Germline CDR1 SGHRS, CDR2 YFSETQ. Trimming cost V 0 bases and J 1 base, with 7 bases left between them. The CDR3 is made up of 14 amino acids. CDR3 in DNA: TGCGCCAGCAGCTTGGACGGGTCGAACACTGAAGCTTTCTTT. Translated: CASSLDGSNTEAFF.